This paragraph reports one T cell receptor (beta chain). A clone one base away is much larger, so this may be a read error. CDR3 size: 16 residues. A single record per CDR3 protein comes from TCRdb applying MiXCR to the RT-PCR reads. There are more than 550,000 distinct CDR3 sequences in the sample; 12% to 15% occur only once, and roughly 3.9% lies in the top ten. The sequenced sample was memory CD4+ T cells from blood. The origin of this receptor is a female donor in good health, serving as a healthy control. The genes are TRBV12-3 or TRBV12-4 and TRBJ2-1, with 7 bases that match TRBD2. The CDR3 bases are TGTTCCAGCAGCCGGGGGGAGGACGCTTCGTACAATGAGCAGTTCTTC. Translated: CSSSRGEDASYNEQFF.